The T cell receptor (beta chain) under discussion was sequenced for a study of blood T cells in healthy people across ages. Germline lookup yields CDR1 SGHTA and CDR2 FQGTGA. The CDR3 contains 13 residues. V was shortened by 5 bases and J by 2 bases, with 9 bases between the two germline ends. Combining a sample-barcoded 5' primer with a J-beta primer mix, a second PCR ran for 7 to 11 cycles. Tags on each cDNA molecule came from a template-switch adaptor with 12 random nucleotides. TCRdb used MiXCR to reprocess the 5' RACE reads, holding one entry per CDR3 protein. This table has 1.8 million or so distinct CDR3 sequences, about two fifths appearing once. Per sample, a minimum of 7 million PBMCs were isolated.

The rearrangement joins TRBV7-3 to TRBJ1-1, with D uncertain. The TCR was taken from a human donor in good health. The specimen was blood. The CDR3: CASSAGRNTEAFF. In nucleotides, the CDR3 is TGTGCCAGCAGCGCGGGCCGCAACACTGAAGCTTTCTTT.